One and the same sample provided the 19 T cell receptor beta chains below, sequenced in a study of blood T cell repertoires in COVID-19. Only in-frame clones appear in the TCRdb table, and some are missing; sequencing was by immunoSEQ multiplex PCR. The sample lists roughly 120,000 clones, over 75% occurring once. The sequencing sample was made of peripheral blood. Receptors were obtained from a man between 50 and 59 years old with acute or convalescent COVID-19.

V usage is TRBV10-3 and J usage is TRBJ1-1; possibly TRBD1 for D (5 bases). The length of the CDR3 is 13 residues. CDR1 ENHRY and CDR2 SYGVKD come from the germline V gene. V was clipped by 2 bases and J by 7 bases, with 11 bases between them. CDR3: CAISEGATGEAFF. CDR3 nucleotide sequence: TGTGCCATCAGTGAGGGGGCGACTGGTGAAGCTTTCTTT.

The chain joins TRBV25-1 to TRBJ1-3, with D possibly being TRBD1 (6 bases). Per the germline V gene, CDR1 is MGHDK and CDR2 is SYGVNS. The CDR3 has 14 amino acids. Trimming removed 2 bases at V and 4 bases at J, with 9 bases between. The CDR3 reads CASSEGGAGNTIYF. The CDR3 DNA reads TGTGCCAGCAGTGAAGGGGGCGCGGGAAACACCATATATTTT. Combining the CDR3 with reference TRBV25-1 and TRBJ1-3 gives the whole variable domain EADIYQTPRYLVIGTGKKITLECSQTMGHDKMYWYQQDPGMELHLIHYSYGVNSTEKGDLSSESTVSRIRTEHFPLTLESARPSHTSQYLCASSEGGAGNTIYFGEGSWLTVV.

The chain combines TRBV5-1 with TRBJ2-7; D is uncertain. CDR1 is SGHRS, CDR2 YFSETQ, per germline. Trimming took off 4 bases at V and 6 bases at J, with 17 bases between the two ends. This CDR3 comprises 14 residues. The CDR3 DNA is TGCGCCAGCAGCCCCTACTCGACTCCAGCCGAGCAGTACTTC. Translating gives CASSPYSTPAEQYF.

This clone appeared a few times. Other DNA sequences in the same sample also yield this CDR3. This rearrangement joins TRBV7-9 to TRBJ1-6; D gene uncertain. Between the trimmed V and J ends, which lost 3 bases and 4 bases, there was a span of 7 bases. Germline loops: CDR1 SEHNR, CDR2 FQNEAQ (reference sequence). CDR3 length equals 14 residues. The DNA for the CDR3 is TGTGCCAGCAGCTTGGAACAGTATAATTCACCCCTCCACTTT. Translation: CASSLEQYNSPLHF.

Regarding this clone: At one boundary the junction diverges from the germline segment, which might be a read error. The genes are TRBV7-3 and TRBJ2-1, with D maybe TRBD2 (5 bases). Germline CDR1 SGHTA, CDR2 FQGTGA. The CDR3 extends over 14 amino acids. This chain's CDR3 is CASSLRITGNEQFF. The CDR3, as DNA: TGTGCCAGCAGTTTAAGGATCACGGGGAATGAGCAGTTCTTC. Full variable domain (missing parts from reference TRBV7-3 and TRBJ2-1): GAGVSQTPSNKVTEKGKYVELRCDPISGHTALYWYRQSLGQGPEFLIYFQGTGAADDSGLPNDRFFAVRPEGSVSTLKIQRTERGDSAVYLCASSLRITGNEQFFGPGTRLTVL.

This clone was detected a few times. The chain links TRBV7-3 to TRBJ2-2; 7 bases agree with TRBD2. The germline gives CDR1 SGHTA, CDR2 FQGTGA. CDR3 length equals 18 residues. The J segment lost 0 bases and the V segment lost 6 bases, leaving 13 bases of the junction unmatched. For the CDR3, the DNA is TGTGCCAGCAGTCGCTTCATGCAGGGAGGGTCGAACACCGGGGAGCTGTTTTTT. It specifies CASSRFMQGGSNTGELFF.

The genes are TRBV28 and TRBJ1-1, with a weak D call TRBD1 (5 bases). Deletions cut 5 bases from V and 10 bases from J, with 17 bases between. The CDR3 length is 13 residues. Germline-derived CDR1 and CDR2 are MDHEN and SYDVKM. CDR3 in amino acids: CASSLPQGLGAFF. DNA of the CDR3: TGTGCCAGCAGTCTCCCCCAGGGATTGGGAGCTTTCTTT.

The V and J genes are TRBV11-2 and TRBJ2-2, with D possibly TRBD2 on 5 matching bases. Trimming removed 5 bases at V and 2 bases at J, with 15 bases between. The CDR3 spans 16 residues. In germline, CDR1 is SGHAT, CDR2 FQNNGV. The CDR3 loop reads CASSPGPRVNTGELFF. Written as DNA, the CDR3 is TGTGCCAGCAGCCCGGGCCCGAGGGTAAACACCGGGGAGCTGTTTTTT.

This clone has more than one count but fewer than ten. The CDR3 reads CASREMTGWTNEKLFF. CDR3 sequence (DNA): TGTGCCAGCAGGGAAATGACAGGTTGGACTAATGAAAAACTGTTTTTT. This chain connects TRBV2 to TRBJ1-4; D is perhaps TRBD1 (6 bases). Trimming took 6 bases from V and 2 from J, leaving 16 bases between them. Germline CDR1 is SNHLY and CDR2 is FYNNEI. The CDR3 length is 16 residues.

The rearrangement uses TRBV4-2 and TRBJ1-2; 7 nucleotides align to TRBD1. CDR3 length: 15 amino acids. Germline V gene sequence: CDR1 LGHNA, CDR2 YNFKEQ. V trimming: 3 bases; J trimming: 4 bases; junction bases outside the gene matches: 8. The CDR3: CASSQDFDRAYGYTF. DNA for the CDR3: TGTGCCAGCAGCCAGGATTTCGACAGGGCCTATGGCTACACCTTC.

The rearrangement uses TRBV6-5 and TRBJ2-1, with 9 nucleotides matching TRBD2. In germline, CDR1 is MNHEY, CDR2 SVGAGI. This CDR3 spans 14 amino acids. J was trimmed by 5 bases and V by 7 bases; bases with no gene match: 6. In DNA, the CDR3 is TGTGCCAGCACCCAGCGGGGGGAAAACAATGAGCAGTTCTTC. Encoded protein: CASTQRGENNEQFF.

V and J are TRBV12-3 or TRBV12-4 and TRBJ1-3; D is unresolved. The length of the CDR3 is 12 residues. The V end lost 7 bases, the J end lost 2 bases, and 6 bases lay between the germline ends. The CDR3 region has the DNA TGTGCCAGCACCGGGGCTGGAAACACCATATATTTT. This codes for CASTGAGNTIYF.

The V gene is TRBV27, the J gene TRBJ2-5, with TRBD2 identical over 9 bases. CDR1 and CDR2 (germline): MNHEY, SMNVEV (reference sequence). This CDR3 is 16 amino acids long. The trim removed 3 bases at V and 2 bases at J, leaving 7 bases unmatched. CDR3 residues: CASSFASGEWQETQYF. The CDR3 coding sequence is TGTGCCAGCAGTTTTGCTAGCGGGGAATGGCAAGAGACCCAGTACTTC.

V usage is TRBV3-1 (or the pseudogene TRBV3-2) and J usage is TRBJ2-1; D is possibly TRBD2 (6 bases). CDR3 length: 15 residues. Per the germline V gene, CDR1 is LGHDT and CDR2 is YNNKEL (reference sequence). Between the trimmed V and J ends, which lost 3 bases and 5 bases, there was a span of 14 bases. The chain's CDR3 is CASSHGWGVDNEQFF. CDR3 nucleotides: TGTGCCAGCAGCCACGGGTGGGGGGTCGACAATGAGCAGTTCTTC.

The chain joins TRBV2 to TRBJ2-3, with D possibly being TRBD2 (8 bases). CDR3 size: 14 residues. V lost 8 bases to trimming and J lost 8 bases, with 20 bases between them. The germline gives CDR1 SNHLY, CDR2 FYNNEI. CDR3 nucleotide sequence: TGTGCCAGCCTTGACAGGGACCGGGGGGGTACGCAGTATTTT. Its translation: CASLDRDRGGTQYF.

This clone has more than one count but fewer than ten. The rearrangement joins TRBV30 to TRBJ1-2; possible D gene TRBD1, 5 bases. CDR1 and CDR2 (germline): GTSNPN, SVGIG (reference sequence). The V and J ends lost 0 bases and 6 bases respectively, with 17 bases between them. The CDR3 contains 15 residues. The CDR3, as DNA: TGTGCCTGGAGTGTACTTAACCGCCAGGGTAATGGCTACACCTTC. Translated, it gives CAWSVLNRQGNGYTF.

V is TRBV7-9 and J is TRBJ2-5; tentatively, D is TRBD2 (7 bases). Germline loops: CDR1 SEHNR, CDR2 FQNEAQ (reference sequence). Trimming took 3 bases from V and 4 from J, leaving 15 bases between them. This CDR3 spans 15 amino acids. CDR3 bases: TGTGCCAGCAGCTTGGCGGCGGGGGCGGGAGAGACCCAGTACTTC. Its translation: CASSLAAGAGETQYF.

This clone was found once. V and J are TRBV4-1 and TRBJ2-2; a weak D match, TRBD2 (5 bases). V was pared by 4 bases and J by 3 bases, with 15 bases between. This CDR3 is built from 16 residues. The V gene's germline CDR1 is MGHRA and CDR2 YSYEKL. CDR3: CASSPRGFTDTGELFF. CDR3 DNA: TGCGCCAGCAGCCCTCGGGGTTTTACGGACACCGGGGAGCTGTTTTTT.

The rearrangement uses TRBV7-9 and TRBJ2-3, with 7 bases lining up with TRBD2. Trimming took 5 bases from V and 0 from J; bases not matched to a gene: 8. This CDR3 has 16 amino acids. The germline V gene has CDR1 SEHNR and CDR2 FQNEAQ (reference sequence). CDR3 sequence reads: CASSGQRGLSTDTQYF. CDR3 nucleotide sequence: TGTGCCAGCAGCGGGCAGCGGGGCCTTAGCACAGATACGCAGTATTTT.